This passage covers 30 T cell receptor beta chains from one sample sequenced in a study of blood T cell repertoires in COVID-19. Method: immunoSEQ multiplex PCR; TCRdb's copy keeps in-frame clones and lacks some. Of around 180,000 clones in the sample, around 80% were seen once. Sequenced material: PBMCs or T cells enriched from blood (not recorded which). Receptor source: a man aged 50 or older who had recovered from COVID-19.

V usage is TRBV27 and J usage is TRBJ2-3; 9 positions agree with TRBD2. The CDR3 totals 22 residues. Losses at the gene ends were 2 bases for V and 3 bases for J; bases not matched to a gene: 24. Per germline, CDR1 MNHEY and CDR2 SMNVEV (reference sequence). CDR3 sequence (DNA): TGTGCCAGCAGTTTACCCGATATACGCCCCTTTGGCGGGGGGGCCGGTACAGATACGCAGTATTTT. It specifies CASSLPDIRPFGGGAGTDTQYF.

The rearrangement joins TRBV28 to TRBJ2-1; 13 nucleotides agree with TRBD2. From germline, CDR1 is MDHEN and CDR2 SYDVKM. CDR3 length equals 17 residues. The J segment lost 6 bases and the V segment lost 6 bases, leaving 11 bases of the junction unmatched. CDR3 sequence (DNA): TGTGCCAGCAGCCGGACTAGCGGGGGCCGGGCGTTCAATGAGCAGTTCTTC. Residues: CASSRTSGGRAFNEQFF.

The chain recombines TRBV7-9 with TRBJ1-1, with D perhaps TRBD1 (5 bases). Trimming shortened V by 3 bases and J by 7 bases, and 12 bases separated the two germline ends. The CDR3 totals 13 residues. Germline loops: CDR1 SEHNR, CDR2 FQNEAQ (reference sequence). CDR3 bases: TGTGCCAGCAGCTTTCTTCAGGGAAGTGAAGCTTTCTTT. This translates into CASSFLQGSEAFF.

This rearrangement joins TRBV18 to TRBJ1-4; D may be TRBD1 (5 bases). Germline CDR1 KGHSH, CDR2 LQKENI. Trimming removed 3 bases from V and 0 bases from J, with 8 bases in between. The CDR3 is 15 residues long. CDR3: CASSPSGATNEKLFF. In DNA, the CDR3 is TGTGCCAGCTCACCTTCGGGGGCAACTAATGAAAAACTGTTTTTT.

This chain uses TRBV29-1 with TRBJ2-3; TRBD1 matches 9 bases. Per the germline V gene, CDR1 is SQVTM and CDR2 is ANQGSEA. J gave up 9 bases and V 7 bases, and 11 bases lay outside the gene matches. The CDR3 has 13 residues. The CDR3 DNA reads TGCAGCGCTGTCCCGGGACAGGGAGGAACGCAGTATTTT. It specifies CSAVPGQGGTQYF.

The rearrangement links TRBV28 to TRBJ1-1; D gene unclear. The germline V gene encodes CDR1 MDHEN and CDR2 SYDVKM. The length of the CDR3 is 12 residues. Trimming pared 5 bases from V and 1 base from J, leaving 5 bases between. This CDR3 is CASSRGNTEAFF. The CDR3 nucleotides are TGTGCCAGCAGTCGGGGGAACACTGAAGCTTTCTTT.

The chain couples TRBV5-1 to TRBJ2-6; D gene ambiguous. V shed 4 bases and J shed 2 bases, with 7 bases lying between them. Germline CDR1 is SGHRS and CDR2 is YFSETQ. CDR3 length: 14 amino acids. CDR3 DNA: TGCGCCAGCAGCCCCCCAACTGGGGCCAACGTCCTGACTTTC. This translates into CASSPPTGANVLTF.

The rearrangement uses TRBV7-8 and TRBJ2-5, with a tentative D call TRBD2 (5 bases). This CDR3 comprises 16 residues. V gave up 5 bases and J gave up 5 bases, with 21 bases separating them. CDR1 SGHVS and CDR2 FQNEAQ come from the germline V gene. CDR3 amino acids: CASSQRGDPTPETQYF. In nucleotides, the CDR3 is TGTGCCAGCAGCCAACGGGGAGACCCAACCCCGGAGACCCAGTACTTC.

The chain employs TRBV9 and TRBJ2-5; D is perhaps TRBD2 (6 bases). CDR1 and CDR2 (germline): SGDLS, YYNGEE. Trimming shortened V by 3 bases and J by 3 bases, and 6 bases separated the two germline ends. This CDR3 contains 12 residues. CDR3: CASSGGEETQYF. The DNA of the CDR3 is TGTGCCAGCAGCGGGGGGGAAGAGACCCAGTACTTC.

This chain's CDR3 is CASSTGTGNSYTF. DNA of the CDR3: TGTGCCAGCTCAACCGGGACAGGGAATAGCTACACCTTC. V is TRBV18 and J is TRBJ1-2, with 9 positions matching TRBD1. This CDR3 is built from 13 residues. Trimming removed 5 bases from V and 9 bases from J; junction bases left unmatched: 7. Germline V lookup: CDR1 KGHSH, CDR2 LQKENI.

This chain joins TRBV12-3 or TRBV12-4 and TRBJ2-4; TRBD1 matches at 7 bases. This CDR3 comprises 13 residues. V dropped 6 bases and J dropped 5; count of bases not matched to a gene: 4. The CDR3 is CASRTGTENIQYF. The DNA of the CDR3 is TGTGCCAGCAGAACCGGGACAGAAAACATTCAGTACTTC.

This chain connects TRBV25-1 to TRBJ2-7; maybe TRBD1 (6 bases). V shed 7 bases and J shed 2 bases, with 18 bases lying between them. Germline V gene lookup returns CDR1 MGHDK and CDR2 SYGVNS. This CDR3 is built from 15 residues. This CDR3 is CASNKGGGGPYEQYF. CDR3 nucleotide sequence: TGTGCCAGCAACAAAGGGGGTGGGGGACCCTACGAGCAGTACTTC.

The chain recombines TRBV5-1 with TRBJ2-4, with D tentatively TRBD1 (7 bases). The CDR3 contains 18 residues. Germline V lookup: CDR1 SGHRS, CDR2 YFSETQ. The ends were cut back, 2 bases at V and 0 bases at J, with 18 bases in the middle. CDR3 sequence: CASSFQGGDILAKNIQYF. For the CDR3, the DNA is TGCGCCAGCAGCTTCCAGGGGGGAGACATTCTAGCCAAAAACATTCAGTACTTC.

The CDR3 DNA reads as TGTGCCAGCCTCAAGGACAGGGGGCGACTCAGCACAGATACGCAGTATTTT. It codes for CASLKDRGRLSTDTQYF. The rearrangement links TRBV2 to TRBJ2-3; 11 bases are a match to TRBD1. After removal of 8 bases from V and 0 bases from J, the junction contained 10 bases not matched to a gene. The CDR3 contains 17 residues. Germline values: CDR1 SNHLY, CDR2 FYNNEI. Looking up the rest from reference TRBV2 and TRBJ2-3 gives the full variable domain: EPEVTQTPSHQVTQMGQEVILRCVPISNHLYFYWYRQILGQKVEFLVSFYNNEISEKSEIFDDQFSVERPDGSNFTLKIRSTKLEDSAMYFCASLKDRGRLSTDTQYFGPGTRLTVL.

The rearrangement joins TRBV11-1 to TRBJ2-7; 9 bases are a match to TRBD1. This CDR3 is 14 amino acids long. Germline CDR1 and CDR2: SGHAT and FQDESV (reference sequence). V dropped 4 bases and J dropped 3; count of bases not matched to a gene: 4. In DNA, the CDR3 is TGTGCCAGCAGCTCCGACAGGGGGGTCTACGAGCAGTACTTC. Translated, it gives CASSSDRGVYEQYF.

The chain carries TRBV19 and TRBJ1-2, with 8 bases lining up with TRBD1. This CDR3 comprises 16 residues. The germline gives CDR1 LNHDA, CDR2 SQIVND (reference sequence). V gave up 3 bases and J gave up 3 bases; unmatched junction bases: 9. CDR3 nucleotides: TGTGCCAGTAGTATGACCTCAGGGGGCGAGTACTATGGCTACACCTTC. Amino acid sequence: CASSMTSGGEYYGYTF.

This sequence joins TRBV7-2 and TRBJ2-1; TRBD1 agrees at 7 bases. Germline trimming cut 5 bases from V and 0 bases from J; bases unmatched to any gene: 4. The CDR3 is made up of 15 amino acids. Looked up from germline, CDR1 is SGHTA and CDR2 is FQGNSA. Written as DNA, the CDR3 is TGTGCCAGCAGCCTAGACAGGGTCTCCTACAATGAGCAGTTCTTC. Residues: CASSLDRVSYNEQFF.

CDR3 sequence (DNA): TGCAGTGCTAGTCAGTTCCAGGGCTACAATGAGCAGTTCTTC. Residues: CSASQFQGYNEQFF. The chain is built from TRBV20-1 and TRBJ2-1; TRBD1 might be the D (5 bases). CDR1 and CDR2 (germline): DFQATT, SNEGSKA (reference sequence). V was shortened by 3 bases and J by 3 bases, with 12 bases between the two germline ends. This CDR3 is 14 amino acids long.

The genes are TRBV4-2 and TRBJ2-3; D might be TRBD2 (6 bases). Germline CDR1 is LGHNA and CDR2 is YNFKEQ. V was pared by 2 bases and J by 8 bases, with 17 bases between. The CDR3 is 15 amino acids. CDR3 DNA sequence: TGTGCCAGCAGCCAAATAATGACTAGTTCGGCTACGCAGTATTTT. Protein product: CASSQIMTSSATQYF.

This CDR3 is CASSSDRGSGNTIYF. CDR3 bases: TGTGCCAGCAGCTCAGACAGGGGCTCTGGAAACACCATATATTTT. This rearrangement joins TRBV13 to TRBJ1-3; 8 nucleotides align to TRBD1. Germline CDR1 is PRHDT and CDR2 is FYEKMQ (reference sequence). The CDR3 extends over 15 amino acids. V gave up 4 bases and J gave up 0 bases; unmatched junction bases: 2.

The J gene is TRBJ1-1, the V gene TRBV19; 11 bases agree with TRBD1. J was trimmed by 0 bases and V by 7 bases; bases with no gene match: 7. From germline, CDR1 is LNHDA and CDR2 SQIVND (reference sequence). This CDR3 has 16 residues. Here the CDR3 reads CASTLGQGVLNTEAFF. Here the CDR3 DNA reads TGTGCCAGTACCCTGGGACAGGGGGTCCTGAACACTGAAGCTTTCTTT. Together with reference TRBV19 and TRBJ1-1, the CDR3 gives the full variable domain: DGGITQSPKYLFRKEGQNVTLSCEQNLNHDAMYWYRQDPGQGLRLIYYSQIVNDFQKGDIAEGYSVSREKKESFPLTVTSAQKNPTAFYLCASTLGQGVLNTEAFFGQGTRLTVV.

V and J are TRBV3-1 (or the pseudogene TRBV3-2) and TRBJ2-7, with TRBD2 matching 11 bases. The CDR3 covers 14 residues. Per the germline V gene, CDR1 is LGHDT and CDR2 is YNNKEL (reference sequence). J gave up 7 bases and V 5 bases, and 7 bases lay outside the gene matches. The CDR3 DNA sequence: TGTGCCAGCAGCGCTAGCGGGGGGATGTATGAGCAGTACTTC. Protein: CASSASGGMYEQYF.

The chain carries TRBV24-1 and TRBJ1-2, with 8 positions matching TRBD1. Germline V lookup: CDR1 KGHDR, CDR2 SFDVKD. The CDR3 totals 17 residues. Germline trimming cut 2 bases from V and 4 bases from J; bases unmatched to any gene: 11. CDR3 sequence: CATSDSGTGNVLYGYTF. The CDR3 bases are TGTGCCACCAGTGATTCAGGGACAGGCAACGTGCTCTATGGCTACACCTTC.

The chain recombines TRBV3-1 (or the pseudogene TRBV3-2) with TRBJ1-1; D is unresolved. The CDR3 totals 12 residues. Per the germline V gene, CDR1 is LGHDT and CDR2 is YNNKEL (reference sequence). Trimming took 8 bases from V and 1 from J, leaving 8 bases between them. The CDR3 nucleotides read TGTGCCAGCGGCCCGGGGAACACTGAAGCTTTCTTT. It specifies CASGPGNTEAFF.

J is TRBJ1-2 and V is TRBV7-3; 7 bases are a match to TRBD1. The CDR3 spans 14 residues. Germline V gives CDR1 SGHTA, CDR2 FQGTGA. Trimming removed 2 bases from V and 6 bases from J; junction bases left unmatched: 6. CDR3 nucleotides: TGTGCCAGCAGCTTAGGGGGACAGATGGATGGCTACACCTTC. Translating gives CASSLGGQMDGYTF. The full variable domain, with the rest looked up from reference TRBV7-3 and TRBJ1-2, is GAGVSQTPSNKVTEKGKYVELRCDPISGHTALYWYRQSLGQGPEFLIYFQGTGAADDSGLPNDRFFAVRPEGSVSTLKIQRTERGDSAVYLCASSLGGQMDGYTFGSGTRLTVV.

This chain links TRBV24-1 with TRBJ2-3; D gene ambiguous. CDR1 and CDR2 (germline): KGHDR, SFDVKD. The CDR3 totals 13 residues. Trimming removed 9 bases from V and 2 bases from J, with 11 bases in between. The CDR3 DNA reads as TGTGCCACCTCCGTGGGCGACACAGATACGCAGTATTTT. Residues: CATSVGDTDTQYF.

The chain has TRBV19 and TRBJ1-1; a possible D gene is TRBD1 (6 bases). There are 15 residues in the CDR3. The V gene lost 6 bases and the J gene lost 4 bases, with 18 bases spanning the gap. Germline values: CDR1 LNHDA, CDR2 SQIVND (reference sequence). The CDR3 bases are TGTGCCAGTAGCCCCCTAGACAGGAGAGGCACTGAAGCTTTCTTT. Its translation: CASSPLDRRGTEAFF.

The gene calls are TRBV6-1 and TRBJ1-2; D is unclear. V lost 1 base and J 11 bases, leaving 8 bases between the germline ends. This CDR3 has 11 amino acids. Germline-derived CDR1 and CDR2 are MNHNS and SASEGT. CDR3 bases: TGTGCCAGCAGTGAAGGCTGGACTTACACCTTC. Protein: CASSEGWTYTF.

The V call is TRBV6-2 or TRBV6-3, the J call TRBJ1-1; 7 bases fit TRBD1. The junction had 6 bases not matched to a gene; V was cut back by 2 bases and J by 0 bases. Germline V gives CDR1 MNHEY, CDR2 SVGEGT. The CDR3 covers 16 residues. The CDR3 protein is CASSYGRGQLNTEAFF. CDR3 coding DNA: TGTGCCAGCAGTTACGGCCGGGGACAGCTGAACACTGAAGCTTTCTTT.

The chain joins TRBV25-1 to TRBJ1-2; D call uncertain. V lost 6 bases, J lost 2 bases, and 10 bases lay in between. There are 13 residues in the CDR3. Germline CDR1 is MGHDK and CDR2 is SYGVNS. The CDR3 is CASRLGVNYGYTF. CDR3 in DNA: TGTGCCAGCAGACTGGGAGTCAACTATGGCTACACCTTC.